Given below is one T cell receptor (beta chain) in context. Germline V gene data show CDR1 as LNHDA and CDR2 as SQIVND (reference sequence). The length of the CDR3 is 17 residues. The V gene lost 1 base and the J gene lost 5 bases, with 19 bases spanning the gap. The sample is drawn from a study of blood T cell repertoires in COVID-19. Study-level information: There were acute and convalescent COVID-19 samples, and they came from the United States, Italy and Spain. The cDNA or gDNA used as material had been derived from T cells, B-cell-depleted T cells, or PBMCs.

The method was immunoSEQ multiplex PCR; TCRdb's version includes in-frame clones alone and lacks a portion of them. The sample carries 300,000 to 350,000 clones, more than 70% recorded once. The sample was peripheral blood. The origin of this receptor is a woman aged 70 to 79 with COVID-19, enrolled during active disease. V and J are TRBV19 and TRBJ2-3, with D tentatively TRBD1 (6 bases). The CDR3 nucleotides are TGTGCCAGTAGTATAGTCCGGGCAGGGGTATACTTAGATACGCAGTATTTT. It is translated as CASSIVRAGVYLDTQYF.